One and the same sample provided the 4 T cell receptor beta chains below, sequenced in a study of radiation and T cells in renal cell carcinoma. The table came from immunoSEQ multiplex PCR; TCRdb's copy has only in-frame clones and leaves some out. Of around 120,000 clones listed, 70% to 90% were seen once; the top ten hold under 2.5%. Described time point: blood 2 weeks post-SBRT. Treatment given: 15 Gy SBRT to primary tumor, nephrectomy 4 weeks later. The sample was blood, taken from a patient whose treatment included radiotherapy and nephrectomy. These receptors all stem from a woman aged 55-75 years with renal cell carcinoma.

V is TRBV6-1 and J is TRBJ1-6, with TRBD1 as a possible D gene (5 bases). V dropped 8 bases and J dropped 0 bases, with 11 bases sitting between them. The CDR3 totals 15 residues. The germline V gene encodes CDR1 MNHNS and CDR2 SASEGT. The CDR3 loop is CASLETVSYNSPLHF. The CDR3 coding sequence is TGTGCCAGCCTCGAGACAGTCTCCTATAATTCACCCCTCCACTTT.

This rearrangement joins TRBV7-3 to TRBJ2-1; 7 bases map to TRBD2. J was trimmed by 0 bases and V by 5 bases; bases with no gene match: 1. This CDR3 contains 14 residues. Germline V gives CDR1 SGHTA, CDR2 FQGTGA. CDR3 in DNA: TGTGCCAGCAGCCCGGGAGGCTCCTACAATGAGCAGTTCTTC. It encodes CASSPGGSYNEQFF. Full variable domain (remainder filled in from reference TRBV7-3 and TRBJ2-1): GAGVSQTPSNKVTEKGKYVELRCDPISGHTALYWYRQSLGQGPEFLIYFQGTGAADDSGLPNDRFFAVRPEGSVSTLKIQRTERGDSAVYLCASSPGGSYNEQFFGPGTRLTVL.

The rearrangement joins TRBV5-5 to TRBJ2-1; no firm D call. Trimming left V 0 bases short and J 0 bases short, with 7 bases between. Germline-derived CDR1 and CDR2 are SGHKS and YYEKEE (reference sequence). The CDR3 spans 15 residues. CDR3 in DNA: TGTGCCAGCAGCTTGGATCCGTTCTCCTACAATGAGCAGTTCTTC. As protein: CASSLDPFSYNEQFF.

The CDR3: CASSTSSGRSTDTQYF. CDR3 DNA sequence: TGTGCCAGCAGCACCAGCTCCGGGCGAAGCACAGATACGCAGTATTTT. The V and J genes are TRBV5-4 and TRBJ2-3; D remains ambiguous. The germline V and J ends were trimmed by 4 bases and 0 bases, with 15 bases remaining between them. The CDR3 loop spans 16 amino acids. CDR1 SGHNT and CDR2 YYREEE come from the germline V gene (reference sequence).